This T cell receptor beta chain was captured in a study of blood T cells in healthy people across ages. About the research overall: When template switching was applied, about one barcoded beta molecule was captured per two T cells.

Then a second PCR, running roughly 6 to 11 cycles, was carried out with a sample-barcoded 5' primer and a J-beta primer mix. One entry per CDR3 protein results from TCRdb running MiXCR on the 5' RACE reads. There are around 1,500,000 distinct CDR3 sequences in the sample; 35% to 45% occur only once, and 7.9% lies in the top ten. This clonotype was picked up a small number of times. The V gene's germline CDR1 is MNHNS and CDR2 SASEGT. The CDR3 runs 15 residues. Trimming took 7 bases from V and 3 from J; bases not matched to a gene: 10. Sequenced: blood. The source is a woman younger than 30 in good health. This rearrangement joins TRBV6-1 to TRBJ2-7, with 9 bases matching TRBD2. The CDR3 reads CASISLSSGSYEQYF. The CDR3 region has the DNA TGTGCCAGCATCTCCCTGAGTAGCGGGAGCTACGAGCAGTACTTC.